This T cell receptor (beta chain) is from a study of regulatory T cells in long-lasting Graves disease (dated by TCRdb to the early 2020s). About the investigation overall: Antithyroid drugs had been taken for less than 3 months by newly diagnosed Graves' disease patients. Patients with persistent Graves' disease were compared with patients with newly diagnosed Graves' disease using TCR sequencing and RNA sequencing of peripheral blood. The study was conducted in China and was registered as a clinical trial. A total of about 35 samples underwent TCR sequencing, from 13 patients with persistent Graves' disease and 20 or so patients with newly diagnosed Graves' disease. Points the paper makes about the study in general: Sequencing and analysis were restricted to the TCR beta chain. The authors acknowledged the small sample size as a limitation that may reduce accuracy. Because the primary lesion, thyroid tissue, could not be accessed, the study looked at peripheral blood alone. Compared with newly diagnosed patients, patients with persistent Graves' disease had lower TCR Shannon entropy and fewer highly expanded clones, which suggests clonal expansion. A larger number of public clonotypes was shared among persistent patients (approximately 3,000) than among newly diagnosed patients (over 850).

Notes on this clonotype: There is no known antigen for this receptor. No per-base quality is available; no much larger clone lies one base away.

Per the publication, the time point label means: newly diagnosed GD, antithyroid drugs for less than 3 months. For both TCR sequencing and RNA sequencing, RNA was extracted from PBMCs in TRIzol. The diagnosis of Graves' disease followed American Thyroid Association guidelines. The patients came from an endocrinology department in Xi'an, China. From each patient, around 9 milliliters of peripheral blood was collected into an EDTA anticoagulant tube. Ficoll Paque Plus density gradient separation was used to isolate PBMCs, and no further T cell sorting was performed. RNA quality was checked with an Agilent 2100 Bioanalyzer and agarose gel, and concentration with a NanoDrop 2000. The method was multiplex PCR. Reads for this sample came from an Illumina HiSeq 4000. To build TCR beta libraries, CDR3 regions were amplified by Arm-PCR using iRepertoire HTBI primers. PCR products were gel purified before sequencing. The published analysis was carried out like this. Across samples, roughly 60 TRBV and 15 or so TRBJ segments were identified and used for gene usage analysis of CDR3 amino acid clonotypes. COPE and FqMerger were used to merge the filtered high-quality paired reads into contigs. Contigs were aligned with BLAST to IMGT TRBV, TRBD and TRBJ reference genes, and CDR3 was defined per IMGT. Any clonotype with a frequency above 0.1% was classified as a highly expanded clone. Shannon entropy served as the measure of repertoire diversity, while the Gini coefficient captured V-J evenness. Clonotypes shared by more than one individual were considered public. TCRdb ran its own pipeline on the public reads, namely fastp trimming at Q25 and MiXCR clone calling, and kept in-frame beta chains. Each CDR3 protein appears once, grouped with its most common genes and DNA. TCRdb assigned the V and J calls; the authors' analysis was not used. Recorded for this sample are about 540,000 distinct CDR3 sequences; around an eighth of them occurred a single time. The leading ten clones occupy more than 8.5% of the sample.

This same sample was also part of a study on T cells in Graves' hyperthyroidism and ophthalmopathy. As the second publication notes: Stable Graves' hyperthyroidism was defined as no progression to ophthalmopathy during 18 months of follow-up. The hyperthyroidism patients were between 18 and 65 years old and newly diagnosed, with a disease duration of less than 2 months. The study excluded patients with uncontrolled infections, other autoimmune diseases, pregnancy or lactation. Diagnoses were established on the basis of clinical symptoms, serum thyroxine and TRAb, thyroid ultrasound, and orbital computed tomography. The TCR CDR3 was subjected to a first round of RT-PCR using the HTBI primer set and the Qiagen OneStep RT-PCR kit. Most expanded thyroid clonotypes (frequency above 0.001) were also detected in blood, suggesting blood repertoires may reflect thyroid immune responses. Ophthalmopathy was separated from stable hyperthyroidism by a 13 V-J signature model, with 85% to 90% sensitivity and about 81% specificity obtained in cross-validation and 80%/75% obtained in testing. During validation, the model predicted progression to ophthalmopathy a median of about 6.5 months ahead of onset, with just under 71% sensitivity and 72% to 85% specificity. To identify distinguishing TCR V-J signatures, a discovery cohort of 90 to 100 patients was used, comprising 43 with Graves' ophthalmopathy and 57 with stable Graves' hyperthyroidism. Prospective prediction of ophthalmopathy was tested in an independent validation cohort consisting of 18 hyperthyroidism patients and around 16 patients who later progressed to ophthalmopathy. The 85 to 100 discovery patients were divided at random into training and test sets in a 7:3 ratio. The study also compared thyroid tissue and blood T-cell repertoires from about six Graves' hyperthyroidism patients. After sampling, hyperthyroidism patients received methimazole starting at 30 mg daily, and ophthalmopathy patients received high-dose intravenous methylprednisolone. A second multiplex PCR round built the libraries, followed by size selection and purification. Libraries were sequenced paired-end with 100 bp reads on an Illumina HiSeq2000. SOAPnuke was used to process the raw data, throwing out any read that contained adapters or uncalled bases, had a mean Phred below 15, or lacked an exact constant-primer or identifier match. High-quality paired reads were merged with COPE v1.2.5, and unique nucleotide sequences were defined as clonotypes. MiTCR v1.1 was used to align clonotypes to the IMGT TRBV, TRBD and TRBJ reference segments. Only V-J combinations with frequency above 0.0001, covering 99% to 99.2% of repertoires, were analysed. The TCS score was defined as F50 (clonal expansion) divided by E x V (chaos), with BLOSUM62-based TCRdist calculated between CDR3 peptides within each V-J. Welch's t-statistics and random forest reduced roughly 540 V-J features to some 14, which were used in a naive Bayes classifier (R e1071). No statistical method was used to set the sample size in advance, and investigators knew the group allocation. TCR Vbeta CDR3 sequencing of roughly 140 peripheral blood samples (more than 40 ophthalmopathy, approximately 80 hyperthyroidism and roughly 17 progressor patients) is reported in the paper.

The sample was peripheral blood mononuclear cells (PBMCs), taken at new diagnosis, from a patient treated with antithyroid drugs. The TCR was taken from a man in his thirties or forties with Graves disease. Donor details come from another sample of the same person, matched by shared clones.

The sequenced DNA is TGTGCCAGCAGCTTAGATTCGGGGACCGAGACCCAGTACTTC. It is translated as CASSLDSGTETQYF. The chain is made from TRBV7-9 and TRBJ2-5; the D segment may tentatively be TRBD1 or TRBD2, each giving 5 matched bases. The junction shows trimming of 1 base on V and 5 bases on J, plus 11 bases between the germline ends. Sequences SEHNR (CDR1) and FQNEAQ (CDR2) are obtained from the germline V gene (reference sequence). Measured from the cysteine to the phenylalanine, the CDR3 is 14 residues long. Kept here is only the CDR3 DNA, which spans 42 bases and is read in frame from base 1. Joined to the reference TRBV7-9 and TRBJ2-5 proteins, this CDR3 gives the full variable domain: DTGVSQNPRHKITKRGQNVTFRCDPISEHNRLYWYRQTLGQGPEFLTYFQNEAQLEKSRLLSDRFSAERPKGSFSTLEIQRTEQGDSAMYLCASSLDSGTETQYFGPGTRLLVL.